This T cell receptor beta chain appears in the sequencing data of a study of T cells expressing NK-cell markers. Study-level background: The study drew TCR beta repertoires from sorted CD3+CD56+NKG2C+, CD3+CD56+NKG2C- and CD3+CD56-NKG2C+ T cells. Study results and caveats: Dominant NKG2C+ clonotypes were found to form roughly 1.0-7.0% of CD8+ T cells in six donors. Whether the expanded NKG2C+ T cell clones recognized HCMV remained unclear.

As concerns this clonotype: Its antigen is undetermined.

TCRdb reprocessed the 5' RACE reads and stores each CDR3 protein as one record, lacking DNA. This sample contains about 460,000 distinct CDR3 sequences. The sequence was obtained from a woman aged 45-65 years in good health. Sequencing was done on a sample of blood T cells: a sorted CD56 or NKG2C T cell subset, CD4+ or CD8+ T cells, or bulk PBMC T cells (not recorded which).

CDR3 region: CSAQPLGYNEQFF. The chain links TRBV20-1 to TRBJ2-1; the D call from TCRdb, TRBD1, cannot be confirmed without DNA. This CDR3 has 13 residues. Germline V gives CDR1 DFQATT, CDR2 SNEGSKA (reference sequence).